Presented here are 3 T cell receptor beta chains from one specimen sequenced in a study of response to subunit inactivated influenza vaccine. MiXCR was run by TCRdb on the RT-PCR reads, yielding one entry per CDR3 protein. The sample includes 450,000 to 700,000 distinct CDR3 sequences, 14% of them seen just once. The sequencing used PBMCs from blood, collected 11 to 12 days after vaccination. The receptor source for this set is a man aged 50-59 years who received an inactivated influenza vaccine.

Of note for this clonotype: A read error may produce the germline difference seen at one junction end. The V gene is TRBV7-7, the J gene TRBJ2-1, with a tentative D call TRBD2 (6 bases). CDR3 length: 16 residues. CDR1 SSHAT and CDR2 FNYEAQ come from the germline V gene (reference sequence). The CDR3 region has the DNA TGTGCTAGCAGCCCGGGGAGGACCATCTCCTACAATGAGCAGTTCTTC. Encoded protein: CASSPGRTISYNEQFF.

A few counts support this clonotype. V usage is TRBV6-2 or TRBV6-3 and J usage is TRBJ1-5, with D maybe TRBD1 (6 bases). V was clipped by 6 bases and J by 5 bases, with 17 bases between them. The germline CDR1 and CDR2 sequences are MNHEY and SVGEGT. This CDR3 comprises 15 residues. DNA for the CDR3: TGTGCCAGCAGCCAAAGACAGGCCACCTATCAGCCCCAGCATTTT. It codes for CASSQRQATYQPQHF.

V usage is TRBV20-1 and J usage is TRBJ2-1; no firm D call. Trimming left V 5 bases short and J 9 bases short, with 11 bases between. The CDR3 is made up of 11 amino acids. CDR1 and CDR2 from the germline V gene are DFQATT and SNEGSKA (reference sequence). The CDR3 nucleotides read TGCAGTGCTCTAGAACTACCTGAGCAGTTCTTC. It translates to CSALELPEQFF.